This TCR beta chain was recovered during a study of technical replicates of blood from a few donors. Assay: immunoSEQ multiplex PCR; the TCRdb copy retains only in-frame clones and omits some. This sample has fewer than 20,000 clones; over 65% occur once, and the top ten carry about 9.5%. This sequence originates from a human donor in good health. Some clones in this sample may be carry-over from other donors' samples. What was sequenced was PBMCs.

The CDR3 sequence: CASSAGQGLPYEQYF. DNA for the CDR3: TGTGCCAGCAGCGCAGGACAGGGACTGCCCTACGAGCAGTACTTC. The chain combines TRBV9 with TRBJ2-7, with 8 bases that match TRBD1. Trimming cost V 3 bases and J 2 bases; bases outside gene matches: 7. Germline-derived CDR1 and CDR2 are SGDLS and YYNGEE. The CDR3 covers 15 residues. The whole variable domain, remainder taken from reference TRBV9 and TRBJ2-7, is DSGVTQTPKHLITATGQRVTLRCSPRSGDLSVYWYQQSLDQGLQFLIQYYNGEERAKGNILERFSAQQFPDLHSELNLSSLELGDSALYFCASSAGQGLPYEQYFGPGTRLTVT.